This is a list of T cell receptor beta chains from one sample in a study of PD-L1 blockade in urothelial cancer. TCRdb's copy holds only in-frame clones and misses some; the assay was immunoSEQ multiplex PCR. The sample yields about 36,000 clones, approximately 40% seen once. The source was tumor tissue, collected before atezolizumab (anti-PD-L1) treatment. Receptors were obtained from a man aged 60 to 69 with urothelial cancer. The CDR3 runs from the conserved cysteine through the conserved F or W. A D gene is named only where the DNA matches it firmly. The size entry is marked missing in some rows and otherwise reads once, few, many or a size class.

v_gene	abundance	d_gene	j_gene	CDR3aa	CDR3nt
TRBV6-8	-	TRBD2	TRBJ2-7	CASSYSLSGSSCEQYF	TGTGCCAGCAGTTATTCGCTTAGCGGGAGCAGTTGCGAGCAGTACTTC
TRBV11-3	few	-	TRBJ1-5	CASSLDIRDWQPQHF	TGTGCCAGCAGCCTAGACATCAGGGACTGGCAGCCCCAGCATTTT
TRBV11-1	few	-	TRBJ2-7	CASSPRTGNSRYEQYF	TGTGCCAGCAGCCCCCGCACCGGGAATAGCCGCTACGAGCAGTACTTC
TRBV6-7	few	TRBD2	TRBJ2-7	CASRPRTSDHYEQYF	TGTGCCAGCAGGCCGCGGACTAGCGATCACTACGAGCAGTACTTC
TRBV1	-	-	TRBJ2-1	CASSQSQEQYNEQFF	TGCGCCAGCAGCCAATCGCAGGAACAGTACAATGAGCAGTTCTTC
TRBV10-1	-	-	TRBJ2-3	CASSDRLGDTQYF	TGCGCCAGCAGTGATCGGCTCGGAGATACGCAGTATTTT
TRBV11-1	many	-	TRBJ2-1	CASSLSPTGDEQFF	TGTGCCAGCAGTTTATCACCGACGGGCGATGAGCAGTTCTTC
TRBV25-1	-	-	TRBJ2-5	CASSSQTAGFGGETQYF	TGTGCCAGCAGTAGTCAGACAGCGGGCTTCGGCGGGGAGACCCAGTACTTC
TRBV7-6	many	-	TRBJ1-2	CASSQFEGHYGYTF	TGTGCCAGTAGCCAATTTGAGGGGCACTATGGCTACACCTTC
TRBV9	many	-	TRBJ2-7	CASSASGGIGYEQYF	TGTGCCAGCAGCGCTTCGGGCGGGATTGGCTACGAGCAGTACTTC
TRBV14	-	-	TRBJ2-3	CASSQYTDTQYF	TGTGCCAGCAGCCAGTACACAGATACGCAGTATTTT
TRBV6-8	few	TRBD2	TRBJ2-3	CASIGLAGDTDTQYF	TGTGCCAGCATAGGGCTAGCGGGAGACACAGATACGCAGTATTTT
TRBV19	-	-	TRBJ2-2	CASSITAGATGELFF	TGTGCCAGTAGTATTACAGCAGGGGCGACCGGGGAGCTGTTTTTT
TRBV7-1	few	-	TRBJ1-1	CASSQDRFNTEAFF	TGTGCCAGCAGCCAAGACAGGTTTAACACTGAAGCTTTCTTT
TRBV30	-	TRBD2	TRBJ2-7	CAWSVRILAGSFYEQYF	TGTGCCTGGAGTGTGAGGATACTAGCGGGGTCATTCTACGAGCAGTACTTC
TRBV19	-	-	TRBJ1-2	CASSILGQQTNYGYTF	TGTGCCAGTAGTATCCTCGGACAGCAGACTAACTATGGCTACACCTTC
TRBV5-1	-	-	TRBJ2-1	CASRRGLSYNEQFF	TGCGCCAGCAGAAGGGGTCTGTCCTACAATGAGCAGTTCTTC
TRBV29-1	-	-	TRBJ2-7	CSARGGSYEQYF	TGCAGCGCCCGGGGTGGCTCCTACGAGCAGTACTTC
TRBV9	few	TRBD1	TRBJ2-2	CASSVIGQGAAGELFF	TGTGCCAGCAGCGTGATAGGACAGGGGGCGGCCGGGGAGCTGTTTTTT
TRBV2	-	-	TRBJ2-3	CASSEVGLVVDTQYF	TGTGCCAGCAGTGAAGTCGGGCTGGTTGTTGATACGCAGTATTTT
TRBV29-1	-	TRBD1	TRBJ2-7	CSVRDRGNSYEQYF	TGCAGCGTTAGGGACAGGGGAAACTCCTACGAGCAGTACTTC
TRBV18	-	TRBD2	TRBJ2-2	CASSPPTSGRGTGELFF	TGTGCCAGCTCACCACCAACTAGCGGGAGAGGCACCGGGGAGCTGTTTTTT
TRBV10-1	-	TRBD1	TRBJ1-1	CARGDRGTVNTEAFF	TGCGCCAGGGGGGACAGGGGTACCGTGAACACTGAAGCTTTCTTT
TRBV1	few	-	TRBJ2-3	CASSQGVRGGNTDTQYF	TGCGCCAGCAGCCAGGGGGTCCGGGGTGGGAACACAGATACGCAGTATTTT
TRBV28	few	-	TRBJ1-2	CASRVPGPRYGYTF	TGTGCCAGCAGGGTCCCGGGACCTCGCTATGGCTACACCTTC
TRBV18	-	-	TRBJ2-7	CASSPPTGESYEQYF	TGTGCCAGCTCACCACCGACAGGAGAGTCCTACGAGCAGTACTTC
TRBV6-8	many	-	TRBJ1-1	CASSPSRVTEAFF	TGTGCCAGCAGCCCAAGTAGGGTAACTGAAGCTTTCTTT
TRBV19	-	-	TRBJ1-2	CASSMVGIYYGYTF	TGTGCCAGTAGTATGGTGGGAATCTACTATGGCTACACCTTC
TRBV28	-	-	TRBJ1-4	CASSLERLSTNEKLFF	TGTGCCAGCAGTTTGGAGAGGCTGTCAACTAATGAAAAACTGTTTTTT
TRBV12-5	few	-	TRBJ1-1	CASGWDSGRNTEAFF	TGTGCTAGTGGTTGGGACTCAGGACGGAACACTGAAGCTTTCTTT
TRBV6-8	many	-	TRBJ2-6	CAGAGQGPYSGANVLTF	TGTGCCGGGGCGGGGCAGGGTCCATACTCTGGGGCCAACGTCCTGACTTTC
TRBV10-1	once	TRBD1	TRBJ2-2	CASKAGTGESGELFF	TGCGCCAGCAAAGCCGGGACAGGGGAGTCCGGGGAGCTGTTTTTT
TRBV11-3	few	-	TRBJ2-5	CASSRGGRGGETQYF	TGTGCCAGCAGCCGAGGCGGCAGGGGAGGAGAGACCCAGTACTTC
TRBV6-8	many	TRBD1	TRBJ1-2	CASRTGNYGYTF	TGTGCCAGCAGGACAGGGAACTATGGCTACACCTTC
TRBV28	few	TRBD1	TRBJ1-5	CASSSLGTGAHQPQHF	TGTGCCAGCAGTTCATTGGGGACAGGGGCCCATCAGCCCCAGCATTTT
TRBV29-1	-	TRBD2	TRBJ2-3	CSVVRAGGGDTQYF	TGCAGCGTTGTAAGAGCGGGAGGGGGAGATACGCAGTATTTT
TRBV10-1	once	-	TRBJ2-1	CASSESPPDYNEQFF	TGCGCCAGCAGTGAGTCGCCACCCGACTACAATGAGCAGTTCTTC
TRBV6-4	-	TRBD1	TRBJ1-3	CASSSTQQGGGRNTIYF	TGTGCCAGCAGTTCCACCCAGCAGGGGGGAGGTCGAAACACCATATATTTT
TRBV6-8	few	-	TRBJ2-5	CASSSPARDNQETQYF	TGTGCCAGCAGTTCCCCCGCCCGGGACAACCAAGAGACCCAGTACTTC
TRBV10-2	-	-	TRBJ2-7	CASSSRVNEQYF	TGCGCCAGCAGTTCGAGGGTCAACGAGCAGTACTTC
TRBV6-8	medium-sized	TRBD2	TRBJ2-7	CASSRGLDYEQYF	TGTGCCAGCTCAAGAGGACTAGACTACGAGCAGTACTTC
TRBV6-8	few	-	TRBJ1-5	CASSPEYSNQPQHF	TGTGCCAGCAGCCCCGAATATAGCAATCAGCCCCAGCATTTT
TRBV5-1	-	-	TRBJ1-5	CASSLAGQRNQPQHF	TGCGCCAGCAGCTTGGCGGGCCAGCGCAATCAGCCCCAGCATTTT
TRBV10-1	-	TRBD1	TRBJ2-4	CASSESPGTGAKNIQYF	TGCGCCAGCAGTGAGTCACCCGGGACAGGGGCCAAAAACATTCAGTACTTC
TRBV6-8	few	-	TRBJ2-2	CASSYYNPPGGELFF	TGTGCCAGCAGTTACTATAACCCGCCCGGCGGGGAGCTGTTTTTT
TRBV18	-	-	TRBJ2-7	CASSLRQGQAYEQYF	TGTGCCAGCTCACTCCGCCAGGGGCAGGCCTACGAGCAGTACTTC
TRBV11-3	-	TRBD1	TRBJ1-3	CASGLTGDPGNTIYF	TGTGCCAGCGGCTTGACAGGGGACCCCGGAAACACCATATATTTT
TRBV15	-	-	TRBJ2-7	CAIGVLGGRSYEQYF	TGTGCCATTGGGGTTTTGGGGGGAAGGTCCTACGAGCAGTACTTC
TRBV25-1	-	TRBD1	TRBJ1-4	CASSDHRQGYEKLFF	TGTGCCAGCAGTGATCATAGACAGGGATACGAAAAACTGTTTTTT
TRBV10-3	-	TRBD1	TRBJ1-2	CASSGTGSNYGYTF	TGTGCCAGCTCAGGGACAGGAAGTAACTATGGCTACACCTTC
TRBV11-3	few	TRBD2	TRBJ2-1	CASSRDLAGVKEQFF	TGTGCCAGCAGCCGAGACCTAGCGGGAGTTAAAGAGCAGTTCTTC
TRBV6-8	-	-	TRBJ2-2	CATRGRGSNTGELFF	TGTGCCACCCGGGGGCGGGGGTCGAACACCGGGGAGCTGTTTTTT
TRBV19	-	-	TRBJ1-4	CASSIRRTGTNEKLFF	TGTGCCAGTAGTATTCGGCGTACAGGAACTAATGAAAAACTGTTTTTT